Described below is a single T cell receptor beta chain sequence and its context. The data originate from a study of cytomegalovirus exposure and HLA in healthy donors. Those who donated were healthy bone marrow donors. Germline values: CDR1 SGHKS, CDR2 YYEKEE (reference sequence). The CDR3 sequence is 18 residues long. V was cut by 0 bases and J by 4 bases, with 17 bases left in between. Amplification used 60 Vbeta primers and 13 Jbeta primers. Assay: immunoSEQ multiplex PCR; the TCRdb copy retains only in-frame clones and omits some. The table has 95,000 to 150,000 clones, more than 65% seen once. This chain uses TRBV5-5 with TRBJ2-6; weak D call: TRBD1 (5 bases). Sequencing was performed on PBMCs. The sequence was collected from a human donor in good health. The CDR3 DNA reads as TGTGCCAGCAGCTTGGAGGGCAGGGCTGGTGCGGGGGCCAACGTCCTGACTTTC. As protein: CASSLEGRAGAGANVLTF. Combining the CDR3 with reference TRBV5-5 and TRBJ2-6 gives the whole variable domain DAGVTQSPTHLIKTRGQQVTLRCSPISGHKSVSWYQQVLGQGPQFIFQYYEKEERGRGNFPDRFSARQFPNYSSELNVNALLLGDSALYLCASSLEGRAGAGANVLTFGAGSRLTVL.